This entry describes one TCR beta chain. The authors' processing: By means of reference gene primer amplification, nucleated cell counts were estimated. Method: immunoSEQ multiplex PCR; TCRdb's copy keeps in-frame clones and lacks some. From that table come the V and J calls and clone size; the DNA was used to work out D and trimming. Among about 89,000 clones listed, 80% were seen once. The CDR3 is 11 residues long. CDR1 and CDR2 (germline): SQVTM, ANQGSEA. The data were taken from a study of blood T cell repertoires in COVID-19. Across the study: Acute-phase and convalescent COVID-19 samples originated in the United States, Italy and Spain. T cells, B-cell-depleted T cells, or PBMCs supplied cDNA or gDNA.

Sequencing was performed on peripheral blood. The sequence derives from a woman of 80 years or more with acute or convalescent COVID-19. The chain has TRBV29-1 and TRBJ2-1; possibly TRBD2 for D (7 bases). The CDR3 DNA sequence: TGCTCCACCTGGGGGGGGCTTGAGCAGTTCTTC. Amino acids: CSTWGGLEQFF.